Below, 14 T cell receptor beta chains from the same sample are listed, as sequenced in a study of tumor and adjacent non-tumor tissue in lung cancer. RNA was extracted from bulk tissue without any cell sorting. The normal lung tissue was taken more than 3 cm from the tumor edge. TCRbeta libraries were built with three rounds of nested PCR, modified from ARM-PCR. TCRdb called the multiplex PCR reads again in MiXCR, with one record for every CDR3 protein. This table holds some 68,000 distinct CDR3 sequences, more than 75% found once. Sequencing was carried out using distant non-tumor lung tissue. These receptors were taken from a man aged 55 to 70 with non-small cell lung cancer.

A note on this clonotype: The junction differs from germline at one of its ends, possibly a read error. V usage is TRBV6-5 and J usage is TRBJ2-5; perhaps D is TRBD1 or TRBD2 (5 bases each). The V gene's germline CDR1 is MNHEY and CDR2 SVGAGI. The CDR3 contains 14 residues. In nucleotides, the CDR3 is TGTGTCAGCAGTCGAACGCAGGGAAGGGAGACCAAGTACTTC. Translation gives CVSSRTQGRETKYF.

Points on this clonotype: The conserved closing phenylalanine or tryptophan is absent in this CDR3, likely reflecting a read error. The DNA is omitted, as the CDR3 cannot be located on it reliably, and the CDR3 follows TCRdb's listing. CDR3 loop: CASSQESGYREDERLLL. The genes are TRBV4-2 and TRBJ1-4; the DNA was not used to check the table's D call, TRBD1. The CDR3 totals 17 residues, both ends included. Germline loops: CDR1 LGHNA, CDR2 YNFKEQ.

Concerning this clonotype: At one end, the junction sequence differs from germline, possibly due to a read error. The chain couples TRBV12-5 to TRBJ2-7; D possibly corresponds to TRBD2 (5 bases). Germline V gives CDR1 LGHNT, CDR2 FRNRAP. The CDR3 has 14 amino acids. The CDR3 sequence: CACGLARDSYEQYF. CDR3 DNA sequence: TGTGCTTGTGGTTTGGCCCGGGATAGTTACGAACAGTACTTC.

As regards this clonotype: A junction boundary mismatches the germline segment, possibly from a read error. The chain links TRBV6-1 to TRBJ2-7; the D gene is possibly TRBD2 (5 bases). The CDR3 has 14 amino acids. Germline lookup yields CDR1 MNHNS and CDR2 SASEGT. CDR3 bases: TGTGCCAGCAGTGAAGTGGCGAAAGACTACGAGCAATACTTC. Translating gives CASSEVAKDYEQYF.

Comment on this clonotype: An end of the junction does not agree with germline; a read error may underlie this. The chain combines TRBV4-2 with TRBJ1-5, with 8 bases lining up with TRBD1. CDR1 is LGHNA, CDR2 YNFKEQ, per germline. The CDR3 has 15 residues. The CDR3, as DNA: TGTACCAACAGACAGACCGGGACAGGCAAGCAGCCCCAGCATTTT. It encodes CTNRQTGTGKQPQHF.

This clonotype was observed a single time. One junction end does not reproduce the germline sequence, and a read error may be involved. V and J are TRBV6-1 and TRBJ2-3; 7 bases fit TRBD2. Germline-derived CDR1 and CDR2 are MNHNS and SASEGT. This CDR3 comprises 16 residues. As DNA, the CDR3 is TGTGCCAGCAGTTCCGAGCATGGGACTATAACAGGTACGCAGTATTTT. It translates to CASSSEHGTITGTQYF.

This clonotype was counted only a few times. Since a much larger clone is just one base distant, this may be a read error. V is TRBV6-5 and J is TRBJ1-3; no clear D gene. The CDR3 covers 11 residues. The germline V gene encodes CDR1 MNHEY and CDR2 SVGAGI. CDR3 protein: CVSSAGNTIYF. CDR3 in DNA: TGTGTCAGCAGTGCGGGAAACACCATATATTTT.

Comment on this clonotype: A much larger clone is a single base away; this may be a read error. The chain has TRBV10-2 and TRBJ2-5; no clear D gene. Germline loops: CDR1 WSHSY, CDR2 SAAADI. The CDR3 covers 12 residues. The CDR3 loop reads CASSEFLEAQYF. Here the CDR3 DNA reads TGCGCCAGCAGTGAGTTCCTAGAGGCCCAGTACTTC.

This clonotype was picked up a small number of times. At one boundary the junction diverges from the germline segment, which might be a read error. V is TRBV11-3 and J is TRBJ2-7, with D unresolved. Looked up from germline, CDR1 is SGHNT and CDR2 is YENEEA. The CDR3 has 15 amino acids. The CDR3, as DNA: TGTGCCAGCAGTTTAGATCGGACCTCCGCCTACGAGCAGTACTTC. This sequence encodes CASSLDRTSAYEQYF.

The rearrangement links TRBV28 to TRBJ1-2, with D hard to call. The CDR3 runs to 14 residues. Trimming removed 11 bases from V and 7 bases from J, with 23 bases in between. Germline values: CDR1 MDHEN, CDR2 SYDVKM. DNA for the CDR3: TGTGCCGGGAGTCCACTAGGGATCAAAAGTGGCTACACCTTC. Translation: CAGSPLGIKSGYTF.

To note about this clonotype: At one end, the junction sequence differs from germline, possibly due to a read error. The chain recombines TRBV30 with TRBJ1-1; D remains ambiguous. CDR3 length: 15 amino acids. The germline V gene has CDR1 GTSNPN and CDR2 SVGIG (reference sequence). CDR3 region: CVWETRTGMNTEAFF. Written as DNA, the CDR3 is TGTGTCTGGGAGACCCGAACGGGTATGAACACTGAAGCTTTCTTT.

Points on this clonotype: No conserved phenylalanine or tryptophan is present at the end of the CDR3, so a read error is the likely explanation. The DNA is omitted, as the CDR3 cannot be located on it reliably, and the CDR3 follows TCRdb's listing. V and J are TRBV6-5 and TRBJ2-5. The CDR3 comprises 11 residues, both ends counted. The V gene's germline CDR1 is MNHEY and CDR2 SVGAGI. CDR3 amino acids: CASWPLETQYL.

V and J are TRBV6-6 and TRBJ1-4; D perhaps matches TRBD1 (6 bases). Germline CDR1 and CDR2: MNHNY and SVGAGI (reference sequence). The V gene lost 8 bases and the J gene lost 8 bases, with 24 bases spanning the gap. The CDR3 runs to 16 residues. Here the CDR3 reads CASFGLGGAEREKLFF. The CDR3 nucleotides read TGTGCCAGCTTCGGGCTAGGGGGTGCGGAGCGAGAAAAACTGTTTTTT.

The V and J genes are TRBV20-1 and TRBJ2-2, with a tentative D call TRBD2 (6 bases). The germline V gene has CDR1 DFQATT and CDR2 SNEGSKA (reference sequence). The ends were cut back, 7 bases at V and 3 bases at J, with 15 bases in the middle. This CDR3 spans 14 amino acids. Written as DNA, the CDR3 is TGCAGTGTAGATGTCCAGCGGGACACCGGGGAGCTGTTTTTT. Amino acid sequence: CSVDVQRDTGELFF.